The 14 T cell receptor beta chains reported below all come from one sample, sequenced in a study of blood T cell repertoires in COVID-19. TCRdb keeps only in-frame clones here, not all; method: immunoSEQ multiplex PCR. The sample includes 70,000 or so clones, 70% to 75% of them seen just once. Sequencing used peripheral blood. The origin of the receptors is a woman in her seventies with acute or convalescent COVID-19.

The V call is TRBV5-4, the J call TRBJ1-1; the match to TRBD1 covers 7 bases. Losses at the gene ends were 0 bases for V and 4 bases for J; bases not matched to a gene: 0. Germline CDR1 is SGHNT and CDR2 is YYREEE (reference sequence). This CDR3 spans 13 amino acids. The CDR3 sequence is CASSLDRGTEAFF. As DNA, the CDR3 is TGTGCCAGCAGCTTGGACAGGGGCACTGAAGCTTTCTTT.

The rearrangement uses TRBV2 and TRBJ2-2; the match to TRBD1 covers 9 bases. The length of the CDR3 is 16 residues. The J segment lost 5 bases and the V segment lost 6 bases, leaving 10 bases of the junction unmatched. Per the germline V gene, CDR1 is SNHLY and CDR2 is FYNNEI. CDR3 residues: CASSPGQGPSTGELFF. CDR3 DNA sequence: TGTGCCAGCAGCCCGGGACAGGGTCCGAGTACCGGGGAGCTGTTTTTT.

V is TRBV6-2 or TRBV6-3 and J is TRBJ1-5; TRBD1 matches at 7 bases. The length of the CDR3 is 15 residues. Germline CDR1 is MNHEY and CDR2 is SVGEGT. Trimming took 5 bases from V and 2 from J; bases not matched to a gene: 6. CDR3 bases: TGTGCCAGCAGTAGCAACAGGGGAGGCAATCAGCCCCAGCATTTT. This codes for CASSSNRGGNQPQHF.

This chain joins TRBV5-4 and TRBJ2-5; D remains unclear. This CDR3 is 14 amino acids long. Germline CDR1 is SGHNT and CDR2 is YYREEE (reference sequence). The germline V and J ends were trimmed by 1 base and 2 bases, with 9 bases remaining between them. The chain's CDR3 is CASSLFNSQETQYF. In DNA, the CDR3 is TGTGCCAGCAGCTTGTTTAACAGTCAAGAGACCCAGTACTTC.

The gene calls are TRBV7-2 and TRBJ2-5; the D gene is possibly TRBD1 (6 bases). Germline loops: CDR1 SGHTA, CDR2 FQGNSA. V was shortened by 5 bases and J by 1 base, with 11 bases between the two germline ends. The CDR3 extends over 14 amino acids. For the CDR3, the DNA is TGTGCCAGCAGCGTAGGGGGAGTCCAAGAGACCCAGTACTTC. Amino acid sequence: CASSVGGVQETQYF.

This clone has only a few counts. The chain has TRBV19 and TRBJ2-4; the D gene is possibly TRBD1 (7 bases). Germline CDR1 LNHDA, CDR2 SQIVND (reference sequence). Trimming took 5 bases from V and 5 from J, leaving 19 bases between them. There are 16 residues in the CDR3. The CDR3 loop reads CASSFRQGGSENIQYF. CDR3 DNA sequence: TGTGCCAGTAGTTTCAGACAGGGAGGATCGGAAAACATTCAGTACTTC.

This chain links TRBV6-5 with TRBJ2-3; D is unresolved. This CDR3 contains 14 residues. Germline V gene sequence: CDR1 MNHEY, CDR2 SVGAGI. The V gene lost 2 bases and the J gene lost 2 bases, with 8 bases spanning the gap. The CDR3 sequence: CASSYEEATDTQYF. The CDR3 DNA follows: TGTGCCAGCAGTTACGAGGAAGCCACAGATACGCAGTATTTT.

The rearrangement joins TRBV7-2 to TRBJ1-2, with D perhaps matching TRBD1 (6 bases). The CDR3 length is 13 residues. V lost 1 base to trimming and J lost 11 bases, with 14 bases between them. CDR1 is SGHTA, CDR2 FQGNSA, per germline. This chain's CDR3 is CASSLEGGVSYTF. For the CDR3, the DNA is TGTGCCAGCAGCTTAGAAGGGGGAGTTAGTTACACCTTC.

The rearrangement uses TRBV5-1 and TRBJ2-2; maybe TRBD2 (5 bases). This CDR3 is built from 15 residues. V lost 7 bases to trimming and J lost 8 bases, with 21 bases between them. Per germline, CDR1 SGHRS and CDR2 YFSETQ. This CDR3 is CASRTVLTDKGELFF. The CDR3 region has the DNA TGCGCCAGCCGGACTGTCCTGACCGATAAGGGGGAGCTGTTTTTT.

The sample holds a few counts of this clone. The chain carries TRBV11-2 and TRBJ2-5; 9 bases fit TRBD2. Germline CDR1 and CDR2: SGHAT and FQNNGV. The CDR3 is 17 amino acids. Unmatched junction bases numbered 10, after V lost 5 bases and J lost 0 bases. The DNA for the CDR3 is TGTGCCAGCAGCCCCCGGGGAAGCGGGAGGTACCAAGAGACCCAGTACTTC. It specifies CASSPRGSGRYQETQYF.

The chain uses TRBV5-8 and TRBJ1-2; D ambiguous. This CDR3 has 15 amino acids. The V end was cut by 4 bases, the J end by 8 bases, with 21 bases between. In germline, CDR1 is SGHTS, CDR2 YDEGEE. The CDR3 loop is CASSQLVLGAVGYTF. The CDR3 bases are TGTGCCAGCAGCCAACTCGTTCTGGGAGCAGTAGGCTACACCTTC.

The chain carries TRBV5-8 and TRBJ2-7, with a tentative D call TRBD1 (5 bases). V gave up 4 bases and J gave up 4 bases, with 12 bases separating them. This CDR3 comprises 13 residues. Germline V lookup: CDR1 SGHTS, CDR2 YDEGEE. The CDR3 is CASSQGQVYEQYF. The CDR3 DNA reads TGTGCCAGCAGCCAAGGACAAGTTTACGAGCAGTACTTC.

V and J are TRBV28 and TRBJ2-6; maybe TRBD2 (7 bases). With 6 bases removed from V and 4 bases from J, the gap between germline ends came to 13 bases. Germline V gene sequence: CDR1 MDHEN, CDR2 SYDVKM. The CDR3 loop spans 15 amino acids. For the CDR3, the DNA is TGTGCCAGCAGGGGCGCGGGGGCCGGGGCCAACGTCCTGACTTTC. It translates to CASRGAGAGANVLTF.

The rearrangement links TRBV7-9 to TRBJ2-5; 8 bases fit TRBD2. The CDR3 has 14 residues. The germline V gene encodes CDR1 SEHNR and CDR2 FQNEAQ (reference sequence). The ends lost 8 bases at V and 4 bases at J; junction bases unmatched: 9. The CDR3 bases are TGTGCCAGCGACTTCGGGGGGGCCGGAGAGACCCAGTACTTC. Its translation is CASDFGGAGETQYF.